This T cell receptor beta chain was documented in a study of blood T cell repertoires in COVID-19 (dated by TCRdb to about 2020). About the investigation overall: The collaborator samples originated in the United States, Italy and Spain and spanned the acute and convalescent phases of COVID-19. The prospective study material was composed of cDNA or gDNA derived from T cells, B-cell-depleted T cells, or PBMCs. Deeply sampled blood TCRbeta repertoires from subjects exposed to, actively infected with, or recovered from COVID-19 were included in the dataset. The repertoires were made available in a free public database intended to serve as a resource for research on the immune response to SARS-CoV-2. The samples were drawn from two sources: the first 160 participants of the ongoing ImmuneRACE study, and some 1,300 subjects contributed by 6 global collaborators. A de-identified subject ID, COVID-19 status, age in years and sex were almost always included in the sample metadata. Where available, HLA class I and class II types were obtained from metadata supplied by the sample provider rather than from assay-based typing.

The germline V gene provides CDR1 SGHAT and CDR2 FQNNGV. From the cysteine up to the phenylalanine, the CDR3 has a length of 15 residues. The entry retains the CDR3 DNA only, 45 bases that are in frame from base 1. Cut back by 7 bases and 4 bases, the V and J ends lie 19 bases apart. TCRbeta CDR3 regions were amplified from genomic DNA by means of the immunoSEQ Assay, a bias-controlled multiplex PCR. The authors' analysis ran thus. Nucleated cell counts per sample were estimated from amplification of reference gene primers within the assay. Sequence reads were collapsed and filtered to measure the absolute abundance of every unique TCRbeta CDR3 rearrangement. For each sample, productive Simpson clonality was calculated by taking the square root of Simpson's diversity index across productive rearrangements. TCRdb holds this immuneACCESS table with in-frame rearrangements only. Some clones are missing; in checked studies, unresolved V genes explain under half, and the rest has no known cause. V and J calls and clone size are as listed in that table; D and trimming were resolved from the DNA. The sample table holds 110,000 to 150,000 clones, of which roughly 90% were seen once. Roughly a tenth of the sample is held by the ten biggest clonotypes.

A note on this clone: What this receptor recognizes is not known. No much larger clone exists at a distance of one base, and base qualities are not known.

On the study overall, not on this receptor specifically: How much clinical and demographic metadata was included differed by source and by participant, and the metadata was provided uncurated.

The collaborating institutions used their own protocols to collect whole blood in K2EDTA tubes. Collaborator samples were shipped for TCRbeta analysis as frozen whole blood, isolated PBMCs, or DNA extracted from either sample type. The rearrangement combines TRBV11-2 with TRBJ2-5, with no reliable assignment of the D segment. The TCR was taken from a man between 45 and 60 years old with active or convalescent COVID-19. The sample consisted of peripheral blood. The CDR3 region: CASKSRVRMGETQYF. Read as DNA, the sequence is TGTGCCAGCAAGAGCCGGGTACGGATGGGAGAGACCCAGTACTTC.